This TCR beta chain was recovered during a study of T cells in women clearing cervical HPV infection. HPV was found by MY09/MY11 PCR and dot-blot genotyping. Germline V CDR1 and CDR2: LNHDA, SQIVND (reference sequence). CDR3 size: 16 residues. After removal of 5 bases from V and 7 bases from J, the junction contained 6 bases not matched to a gene. Libraries were prepared by immunoSEQ multiplex PCR; TCRdb keeps only in-frame clonotypes and omits some of them. The sample holds some 31,000 clones. As to this clone: Read coverage stops 3 residues before the CDR3 terminus; the germline J gene supplies the remainder.

This chain connects TRBV19 to TRBJ1-6; 12 nucleotides align to TRBD1. The sequence was collected from a woman aged 18-70 years with a cervical HPV16 infection that either progressed to CIN3+ or cleared (not recorded which). The sequenced material came from blood buffy coat. CDR3 in amino acids: CASSGGQGAQNSPLHF. The CDR3 bases that were read are TGTGCCAGTAGTGGGGGACAGGGGGCGCAGAATTCACCC. Supplemented by reference TRBV19 and TRBJ1-6, the full variable domain reads DGGITQSPKYLFRKEGQNVTLSCEQNLNHDAMYWYRQDPGQGLRLIYYSQIVNDFQKGDIAEGYSVSREKKESFPLTVTSAQKNPTAFYLCASSGGQGAQNSPLHFGNGTRLTVT.